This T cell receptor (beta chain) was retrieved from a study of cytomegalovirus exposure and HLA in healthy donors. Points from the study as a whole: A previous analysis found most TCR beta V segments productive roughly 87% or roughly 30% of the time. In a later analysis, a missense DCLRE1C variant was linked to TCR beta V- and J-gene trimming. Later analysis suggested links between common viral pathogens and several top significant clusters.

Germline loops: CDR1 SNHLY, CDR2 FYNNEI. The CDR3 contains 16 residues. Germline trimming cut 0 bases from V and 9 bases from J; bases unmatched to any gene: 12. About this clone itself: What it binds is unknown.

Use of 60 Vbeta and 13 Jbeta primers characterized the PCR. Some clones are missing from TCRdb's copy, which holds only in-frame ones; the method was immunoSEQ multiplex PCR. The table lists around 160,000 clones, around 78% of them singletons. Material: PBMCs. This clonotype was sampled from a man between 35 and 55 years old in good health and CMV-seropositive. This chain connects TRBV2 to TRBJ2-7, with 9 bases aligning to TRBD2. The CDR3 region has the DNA TGTGCCAGCAGTGAAGCGCGGGCTAGCGGGACCGGTGGGCAGTACTTC. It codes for CASSEARASGTGGQYF.